This entry lists 18 T cell receptor beta chains sequenced from one sample in a study of T cell repertoires in cytomegalovirus infection. Each CDR3 protein gets one entry after TCRdb re-called the reads with MiXCR. This table has about 52,000 distinct CDR3 sequences, about 20% appearing once. Their antigen targets remain unknown. The sequences come from CD8+ T cells from cultured PBMCs, collected from culture after CMV antigen stimulation. These receptors all come from a human donor in good health (CMV status not recorded). Some clones in this sample may be carry-over from other donors' samples.

J is TRBJ2-3 and V is TRBV12-3 or TRBV12-4, with 10 nucleotides matching TRBD2. The CDR3 length is 16 residues. The junction had 13 bases not matched to a gene; V was cut back by 6 bases and J by 7 bases. This CDR3 is CASSYLSGGTMNTQYF. The CDR3 DNA follows: TGTGCCAGCAGCTATCTTAGCGGGGGGACCATGAATACGCAGTATTTT.

This clonotype was recorded once. As DNA, the CDR3 is TGCAGTGCTAGAGATGACTGGGGACAGGATGGCTACACCTTC. Encoded protein: CSARDDWGQDGYTF. The chain combines TRBV20-1 with TRBJ1-2; 8 bases are shared with TRBD1. After removal of 0 bases from V and 6 bases from J, the junction contained 6 bases not matched to a gene. This CDR3 has 14 amino acids. The germline gives CDR1 DFQATT, CDR2 SNEGSKA (reference sequence).

This clonotype turned up a few times. V usage is TRBV28 and J usage is TRBJ1-1; D remains ambiguous. The CDR3 contains 14 residues. The V end lost 9 bases, the J end lost 10 bases, and 24 bases lay between the germline ends. CDR1 is MDHEN, CDR2 SYDVKM, per germline. The DNA of the CDR3 is TGTGCCAGTGTAAATCGGGGTTCAATTTTCGGAGCTTTCTTT. Residues: CASVNRGSIFGAFF.

The chain combines TRBV6-5 with TRBJ2-2; D is ambiguous. The CDR3 sequence is 13 residues long. CDR1 MNHEY and CDR2 SVGAGI come from the germline V gene. Deletions cut 0 bases from V and 7 bases from J, with 6 bases between. The CDR3 nucleotides read TGTGCCAGCAGTTACTCTAACGGCGGGGAGCTGTTTTTT. It codes for CASSYSNGGELFF.

The chain joins TRBV19 to TRBJ1-1, with D perhaps TRBD1 (6 bases). The germline V gene has CDR1 LNHDA and CDR2 SQIVND (reference sequence). This CDR3 has 17 amino acids. V lost 0 bases, J lost 0 bases, and 14 bases lay in between. The CDR3 spells CASSIEAGARMNTEAFF. Here the CDR3 DNA reads TGTGCCAGTAGTATAGAGGCAGGGGCCCGTATGAACACTGAAGCTTTCTTT.

The chain carries TRBV7-9 and TRBJ1-1; 8 positions agree with TRBD1. J lost 1 base, V lost 8 bases, and 12 bases had no gene match. Germline CDR1 SEHNR, CDR2 FQNEAQ (reference sequence). The CDR3 loop spans 16 amino acids. The CDR3: CASPGGDRLTNTEAFF. DNA for the CDR3: TGTGCCAGCCCCGGGGGGGACAGGTTGACGAACACTGAAGCTTTCTTT.

This chain joins TRBV6-2 or TRBV6-3 and TRBJ1-1; the D is unclear. The CDR3 is 14 amino acids. The germline V gene encodes CDR1 MNHEY and CDR2 SVGEGT. Trimming pared 3 bases from V and 1 base from J, leaving 9 bases between. For the CDR3, the DNA is TGTGCCAGCAGTTATCGCGGCAGGAACACTGAAGCTTTCTTT. Encoded protein: CASSYRGRNTEAFF.

V gene TRBV3-1 combines with J gene TRBJ2-2, with D unresolved. CDR3 length: 14 residues. The germline V and J ends were trimmed by 2 bases and 7 bases, with 11 bases remaining between them. Germline loops: CDR1 LGHDT, CDR2 YNNKEL (reference sequence). In nucleotides, the CDR3 is TGTGCCAGCAGCCAAACCCCTGTGGTCGGGGAGCTGTTTTTT. Its translation: CASSQTPVVGELFF.

This clonotype was recorded a few times. V usage is TRBV11-1 and J usage is TRBJ1-1; D gene uncertain. The V gene's germline CDR1 is SGHAT and CDR2 FQDESV (reference sequence). The V and J ends lost 4 bases and 4 bases respectively, with 10 bases between them. This CDR3 comprises 13 residues. The CDR3 here is CASSYPGITEAFF. The CDR3 nucleotides read TGTGCCAGCAGCTACCCGGGAATCACTGAAGCTTTCTTT. Full variable domain (outside the CDR3, taken from reference TRBV11-1 and TRBJ1-1): EAEVAQSPRYKITEKSQAVAFWCDPISGHATLYWYRQILGQGPELLVQFQDESVVDDSQLPKDRFSAERLKGVDSTLKIQPAELGDSAMYLCASSYPGITEAFFGQGTRLTVV.

This clonotype has a handful of counts. The chain is built from TRBV7-8 and TRBJ2-7; unclear D gene. The CDR3 length is 14 residues. Trimming took off 0 bases at V and 0 bases at J, with 6 bases between the two ends. Germline V gives CDR1 SGHVS, CDR2 FQNEAQ. The CDR3 DNA follows: TGTGCCAGCAGCTTAGCGGGAACCTCCTACGAGCAGTACTTC. It codes for CASSLAGTSYEQYF.

This clonotype was seen more than once but under ten times. The genes are TRBV5-5 and TRBJ1-2, with D unclear. Trimming pared 1 base from V and 0 bases from J, leaving 10 bases between. The CDR3 totals 15 residues. Germline-derived CDR1 and CDR2 are SGHKS and YYEKEE (reference sequence). This chain's CDR3 is CASSLHTDSNYGYTF. The CDR3 DNA sequence: TGTGCCAGCAGCTTGCATACGGATTCTAACTATGGCTACACCTTC.

The chain couples TRBV6-1 to TRBJ1-1, with D perhaps TRBD1 (6 bases). The CDR3 spans 15 residues. Germline V CDR1 and CDR2: MNHNS, SASEGT. Trimming removed 3 bases at V and 0 bases at J, with 11 bases between. CDR3 sequence reads: CASSDGQFMNTEAFF. The CDR3 DNA follows: TGTGCCAGCAGTGACGGACAGTTCATGAACACTGAAGCTTTCTTT.

This clonotype was picked up a small number of times. The rearrangement links TRBV6-5 to TRBJ2-5; 13 bases line up with TRBD2. The junction had 10 bases not matched to a gene; V was cut back by 5 bases and J by 4 bases. The CDR3 spans 17 residues. Germline loops: CDR1 MNHEY, CDR2 SVGAGI. The CDR3 sequence: CASSPYRTSGGGETQYF. As DNA, the CDR3 is TGTGCCAGCAGTCCCTACCGGACTAGCGGGGGTGGAGAGACCCAGTACTTC.

The rearrangement joins TRBV5-4 to TRBJ1-1, with D possibly TRBD1 on 5 matching bases. The V end was cut by 4 bases, the J end by 4 bases, with 8 bases between. This CDR3 is built from 12 residues. Germline assignment: CDR1 SGHNT and CDR2 YYREEE (reference sequence). The CDR3 spells CASSVDSTEAFF. CDR3 sequence (DNA): TGTGCCAGCAGCGTTGACAGCACTGAAGCTTTCTTT. Together with reference TRBV5-4 and TRBJ1-1, the CDR3 gives the full variable domain: ETGVTQSPTHLIKTRGQQVTLRCSSQSGHNTVSWYQQALGQGPQFIFQYYREEENGRGNFPPRFSGLQFPNYSSELNVNALELDDSALYLCASSVDSTEAFFGQGTRLTVV.

This clonotype was counted between two and nine times. The chain joins TRBV4-2 to TRBJ1-6, with no clear D. V was pared by 1 base and J by 6 bases, with 10 bases between. This CDR3 has 15 residues. CDR1 is LGHNA and CDR2 is YNFKEQ in the germline V gene. The CDR3: CASSQGRHSNSPLHF. As DNA, the CDR3 is TGTGCCAGCAGCCAAGGTAGACATTCTAATTCACCCCTCCACTTT.

This clonotype is large. The chain uses TRBV25-1 and TRBJ2-5; no definite D call. The CDR3 is made up of 12 amino acids. The germline V gene has CDR1 MGHDK and CDR2 SYGVNS. V was cut by 2 bases and J by 4 bases, with 5 bases left in between. Written as DNA, the CDR3 is TGTGCCAGCAGTGAACCCCGAGAGACCCAGTACTTC. Protein sequence: CASSEPRETQYF.

This sequence joins TRBV9 and TRBJ1-5, with 8 bases fitting TRBD1. The germline V gene encodes CDR1 SGDLS and CDR2 YYNGEE. With V trimmed by 3 bases and J by 3 bases, 2 bases remained unmatched. This CDR3 comprises 14 residues. Here the CDR3 reads CASSATGDNQPQHF. Written as DNA, the CDR3 is TGTGCCAGCAGCGCGACAGGGGACAATCAGCCCCAGCATTTT.

The rearrangement uses TRBV7-2 and TRBJ2-5; D uncertain. The CDR3 has 18 residues. Trimming took 5 bases from V and 4 from J, leaving 26 bases between them. From germline, CDR1 is SGHTA and CDR2 FQGNSA. CDR3 bases: TGTGCCAGCAGCGTGTCCCGAGGAGACCGAAGAGTTCCAGAGACCCAGTACTTC. The encoded protein is CASSVSRGDRRVPETQYF.